The source of this T cell receptor beta chain is a study of cytomegalovirus exposure and HLA in healthy donors. Using immunoSEQ multiplex PCR, the repertoire was profiled, and TCRdb retains in-frame clones only, with some absent. The table records under 250,000 clones, over 80% of them present only once. Germline V gene lookup returns CDR1 LGHNA and CDR2 YNFKEQ. V shed 11 bases and J 5 bases; nucleotides not matched to a gene: 6. The CDR3 spans 12 residues. The receptor was isolated from a woman aged 18-29 years in good health and CMV-seronegative. The rearrangement uses TRBV4-2 and TRBJ1-2, with 9 bases that match TRBD1. Material: PBMCs. The CDR3 reads CAGSTGGYGYTF. DNA of the CDR3: TGTGCCGGCTCGACAGGGGGATATGGCTACACCTTC.